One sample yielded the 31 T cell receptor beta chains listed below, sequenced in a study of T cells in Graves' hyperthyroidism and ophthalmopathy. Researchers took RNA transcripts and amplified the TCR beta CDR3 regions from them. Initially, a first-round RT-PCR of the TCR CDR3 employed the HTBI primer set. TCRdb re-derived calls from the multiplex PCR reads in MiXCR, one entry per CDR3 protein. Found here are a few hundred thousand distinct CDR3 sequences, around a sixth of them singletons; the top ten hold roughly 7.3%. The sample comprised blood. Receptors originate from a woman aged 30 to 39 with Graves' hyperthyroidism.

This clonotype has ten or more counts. This chain's CDR3 is CASSLRTGVQPQHF. DNA of the CDR3: TGTGCCAGCAGTTTAAGGACAGGGGTGCAGCCCCAGCATTTT. J is TRBJ1-5 and V is TRBV12-3 or TRBV12-4; TRBD1 aligns across 9 bases. The trim removed 2 bases at V and 7 bases at J, leaving 3 bases unmatched. The CDR3 sequence is 14 residues long.

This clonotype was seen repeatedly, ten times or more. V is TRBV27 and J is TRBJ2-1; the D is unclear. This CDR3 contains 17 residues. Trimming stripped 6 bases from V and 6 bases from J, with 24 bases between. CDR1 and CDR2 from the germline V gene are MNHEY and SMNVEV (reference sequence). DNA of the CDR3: TGTGCCAGCAGCCATAGACCGAGGACCAACACTCTCAATGAGCAGTTCTTC. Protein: CASSHRPRTNTLNEQFF.

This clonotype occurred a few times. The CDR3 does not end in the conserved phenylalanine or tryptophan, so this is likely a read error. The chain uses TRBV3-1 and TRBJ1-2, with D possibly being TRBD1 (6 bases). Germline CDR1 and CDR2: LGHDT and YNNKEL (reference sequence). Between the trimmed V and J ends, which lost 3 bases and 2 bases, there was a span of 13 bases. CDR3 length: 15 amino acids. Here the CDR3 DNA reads TGTGCCAGCAGCCAGCCGGGACACGGAAACTATGGCTACACCATC. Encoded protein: CASSQPGHGNYGYTI.

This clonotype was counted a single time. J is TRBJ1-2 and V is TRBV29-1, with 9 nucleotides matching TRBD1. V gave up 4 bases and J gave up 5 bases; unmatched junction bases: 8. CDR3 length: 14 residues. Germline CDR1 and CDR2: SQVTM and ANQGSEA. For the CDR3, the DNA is TGCAGCGTTGGATTGGGACAGGGAGAGTATGGCTACACCTTC. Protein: CSVGLGQGEYGYTF.

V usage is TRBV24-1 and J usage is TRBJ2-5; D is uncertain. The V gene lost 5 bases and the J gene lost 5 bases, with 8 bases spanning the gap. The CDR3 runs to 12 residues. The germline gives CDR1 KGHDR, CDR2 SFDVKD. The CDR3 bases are TGTGCCACCAGTGTAGGGCGGGAGACCCAGTACTTC. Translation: CATSVGRETQYF.

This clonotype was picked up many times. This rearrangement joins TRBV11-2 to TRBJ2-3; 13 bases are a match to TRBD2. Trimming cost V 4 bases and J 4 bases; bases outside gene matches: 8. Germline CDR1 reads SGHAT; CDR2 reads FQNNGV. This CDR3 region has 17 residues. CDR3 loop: CASSSRTSGRGADTQYF. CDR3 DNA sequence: TGTGCCAGCAGCTCACGGACTAGCGGGAGAGGGGCAGATACGCAGTATTTT.

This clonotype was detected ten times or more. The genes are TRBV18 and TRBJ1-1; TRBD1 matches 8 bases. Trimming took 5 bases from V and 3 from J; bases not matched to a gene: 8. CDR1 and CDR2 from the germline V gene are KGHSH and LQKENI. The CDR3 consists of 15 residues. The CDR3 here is CASSAMDRADTEAFF. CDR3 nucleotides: TGTGCCAGCTCAGCGATGGACAGGGCGGACACTGAAGCTTTCTTT.

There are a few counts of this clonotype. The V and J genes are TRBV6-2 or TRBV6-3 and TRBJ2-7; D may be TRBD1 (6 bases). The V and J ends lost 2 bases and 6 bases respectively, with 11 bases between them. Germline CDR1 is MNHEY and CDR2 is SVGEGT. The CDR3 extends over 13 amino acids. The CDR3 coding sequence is TGTGCCAGCAGTTACGAAGGGACATTCGAGCAGTACTTC. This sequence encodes CASSYEGTFEQYF.

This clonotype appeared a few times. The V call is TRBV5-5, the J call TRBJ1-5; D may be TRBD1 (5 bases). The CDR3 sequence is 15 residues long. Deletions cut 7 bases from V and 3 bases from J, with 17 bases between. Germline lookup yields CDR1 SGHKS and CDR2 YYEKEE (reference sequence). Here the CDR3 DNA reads TGTGCCAGCTGCCCGGGAGGGACCAACAATCAGCCCCAGCATTTT. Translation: CASCPGGTNNQPQHF.

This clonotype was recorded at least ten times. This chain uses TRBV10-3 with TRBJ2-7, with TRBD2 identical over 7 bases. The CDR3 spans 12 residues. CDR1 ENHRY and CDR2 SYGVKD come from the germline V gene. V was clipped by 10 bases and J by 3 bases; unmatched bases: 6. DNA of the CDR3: TGTGCCAGCGCGACTAGCTTCTACGAGCAGTACTTC. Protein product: CASATSFYEQYF.

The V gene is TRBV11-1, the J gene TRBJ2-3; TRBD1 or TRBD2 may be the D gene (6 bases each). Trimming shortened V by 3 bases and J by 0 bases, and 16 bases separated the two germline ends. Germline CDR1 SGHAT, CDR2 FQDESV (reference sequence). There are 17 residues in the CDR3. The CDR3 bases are TGTGCCAGCAGCTTCGCTATGGGGGGCACTAGCACAGATACGCAGTATTTT. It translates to CASSFAMGGTSTDTQYF.

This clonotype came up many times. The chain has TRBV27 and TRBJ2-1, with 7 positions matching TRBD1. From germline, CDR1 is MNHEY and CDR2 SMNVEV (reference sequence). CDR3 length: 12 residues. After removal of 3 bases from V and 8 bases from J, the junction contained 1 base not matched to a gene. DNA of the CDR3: TGTGCCAGCAGTTTTACAGGGGATGAGCAGTTCTTC. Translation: CASSFTGDEQFF.

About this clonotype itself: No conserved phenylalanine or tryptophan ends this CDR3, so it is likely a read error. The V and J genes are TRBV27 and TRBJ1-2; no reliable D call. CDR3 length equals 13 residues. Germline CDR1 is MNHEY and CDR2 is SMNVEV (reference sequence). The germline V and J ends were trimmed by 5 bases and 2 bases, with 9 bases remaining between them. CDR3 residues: CASSGLGNYGYTL. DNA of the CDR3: TGTGCCAGCAGTGGGCTGGGGAACTATGGCTACACCCTC.

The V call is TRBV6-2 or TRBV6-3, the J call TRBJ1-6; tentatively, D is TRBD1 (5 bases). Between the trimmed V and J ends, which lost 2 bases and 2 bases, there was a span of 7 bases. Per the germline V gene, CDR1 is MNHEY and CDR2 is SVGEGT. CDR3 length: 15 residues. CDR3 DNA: TGTGCCAGCAGTTACGCGACAGCCTATAATTCACCCCTCCACTTT. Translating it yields CASSYATAYNSPLHF.

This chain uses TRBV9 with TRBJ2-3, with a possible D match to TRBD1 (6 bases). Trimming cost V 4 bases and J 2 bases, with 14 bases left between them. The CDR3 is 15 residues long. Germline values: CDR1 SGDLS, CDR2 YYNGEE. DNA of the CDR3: TGTGCCAGCAGCCCCGCGTGGACAGCCACAGATACGCAGTATTTT. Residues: CASSPAWTATDTQYF.

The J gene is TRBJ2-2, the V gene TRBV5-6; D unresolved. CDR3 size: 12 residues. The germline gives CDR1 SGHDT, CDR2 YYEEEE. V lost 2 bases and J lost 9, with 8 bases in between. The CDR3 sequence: CASSFIARELFF. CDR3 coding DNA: TGTGCCAGCAGCTTCATTGCCAGGGAGCTGTTTTTT. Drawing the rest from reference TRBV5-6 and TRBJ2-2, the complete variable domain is DAGVTQSPTHLIKTRGQQVTLRCSPKSGHDTVSWYQQALGQGPQFIFQYYEEEERQRGNFPDRFSGHQFPNYSSELNVNALLLGDSALYLCASSFIARELFFGEGSRLTVL.

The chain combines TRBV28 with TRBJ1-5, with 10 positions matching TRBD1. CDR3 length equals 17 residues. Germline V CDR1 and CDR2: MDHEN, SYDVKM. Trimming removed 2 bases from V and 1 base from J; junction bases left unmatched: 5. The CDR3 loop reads CASSLIGTGASNQPQHF. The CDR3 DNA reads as TGTGCCAGCAGTTTAATCGGGACAGGGGCGAGCAATCAGCCCCAGCATTTT.

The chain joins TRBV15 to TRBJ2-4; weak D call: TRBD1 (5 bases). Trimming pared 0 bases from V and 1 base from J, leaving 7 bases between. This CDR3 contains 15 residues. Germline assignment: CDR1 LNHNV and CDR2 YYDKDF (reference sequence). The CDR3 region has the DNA TGTGCCACCAGCAGAGACAGGGCCGCCAAAAACATTCAGTACTTC. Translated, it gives CATSRDRAAKNIQYF. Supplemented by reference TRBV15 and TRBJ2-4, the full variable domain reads DAMVIQNPRYQVTQFGKPVTLSCSQTLNHNVMYWYQQKSSQAPKLLFHYYDKDFNNEADTPDNFQSRRPNTSFCFLDIRSPGLGDTAMYLCATSRDRAAKNIQYFGAGTRLSVL.

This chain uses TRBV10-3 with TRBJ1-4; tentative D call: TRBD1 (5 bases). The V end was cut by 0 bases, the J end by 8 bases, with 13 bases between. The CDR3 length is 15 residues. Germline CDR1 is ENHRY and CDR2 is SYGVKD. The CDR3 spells CAISESRGFYEKLFF. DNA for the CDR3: TGTGCCATCAGTGAGTCGCGGGGGTTTTACGAAAAACTGTTTTTT.

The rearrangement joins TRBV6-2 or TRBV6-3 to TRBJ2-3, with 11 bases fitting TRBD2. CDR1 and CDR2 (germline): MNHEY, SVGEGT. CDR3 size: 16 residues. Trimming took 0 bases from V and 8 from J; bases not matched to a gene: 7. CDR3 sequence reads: CASSYSVSGRAGTQYF. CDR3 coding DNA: TGTGCCAGCAGTTACTCGGTTAGCGGGAGGGCCGGTACGCAGTATTTT.

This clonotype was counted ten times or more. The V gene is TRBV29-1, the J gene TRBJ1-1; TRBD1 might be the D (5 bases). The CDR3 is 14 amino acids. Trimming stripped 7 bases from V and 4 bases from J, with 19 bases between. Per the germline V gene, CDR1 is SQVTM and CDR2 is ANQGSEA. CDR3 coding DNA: TGCAGCGCCCATAGATCGGCAGGGATCACTGAAGCTTTCTTT. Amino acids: CSAHRSAGITEAFF.

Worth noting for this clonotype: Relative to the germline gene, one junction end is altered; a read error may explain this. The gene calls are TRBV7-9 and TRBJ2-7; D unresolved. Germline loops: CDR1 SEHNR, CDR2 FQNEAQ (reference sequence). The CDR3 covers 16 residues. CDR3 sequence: CASSLAAAVRSCEQYF. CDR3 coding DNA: TGTGCCAGCAGCTTAGCGGCGGCAGTACGGTCCTGCGAGCAGTACTTC.

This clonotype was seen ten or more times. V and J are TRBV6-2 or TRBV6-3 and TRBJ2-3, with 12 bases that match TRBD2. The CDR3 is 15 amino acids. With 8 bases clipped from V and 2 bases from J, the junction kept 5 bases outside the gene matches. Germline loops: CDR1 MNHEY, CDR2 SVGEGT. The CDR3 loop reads CASGGLAGHTDTQYF. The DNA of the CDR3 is TGTGCCAGCGGAGGACTAGCGGGGCACACAGATACGCAGTATTTT.

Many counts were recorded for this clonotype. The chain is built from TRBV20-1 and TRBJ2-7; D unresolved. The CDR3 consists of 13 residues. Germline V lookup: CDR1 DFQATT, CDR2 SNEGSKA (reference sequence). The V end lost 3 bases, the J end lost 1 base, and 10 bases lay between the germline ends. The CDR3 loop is CSASLSASYEQYF. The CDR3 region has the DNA TGCAGTGCTAGTTTGTCCGCTTCCTACGAGCAGTACTTC.

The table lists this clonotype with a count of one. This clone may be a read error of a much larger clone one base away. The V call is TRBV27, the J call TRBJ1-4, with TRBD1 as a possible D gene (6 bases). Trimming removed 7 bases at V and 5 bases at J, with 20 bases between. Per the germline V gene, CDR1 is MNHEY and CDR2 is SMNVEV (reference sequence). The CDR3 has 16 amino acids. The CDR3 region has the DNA TGTGCCAGCAATCAAAAGATACAGGGCCCGAATGAAAAACTGTTTTTT. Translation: CASNQKIQGPNEKLFF.

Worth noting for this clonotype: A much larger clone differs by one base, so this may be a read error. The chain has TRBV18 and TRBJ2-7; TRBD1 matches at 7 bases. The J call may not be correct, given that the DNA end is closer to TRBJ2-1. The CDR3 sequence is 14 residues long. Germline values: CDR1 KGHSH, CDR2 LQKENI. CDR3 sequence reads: CASSPPGQRYEQFF. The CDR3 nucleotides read TGTGCCAGCTCACCACCGGGACAGCGCTACGAGCAGTTCTTC.

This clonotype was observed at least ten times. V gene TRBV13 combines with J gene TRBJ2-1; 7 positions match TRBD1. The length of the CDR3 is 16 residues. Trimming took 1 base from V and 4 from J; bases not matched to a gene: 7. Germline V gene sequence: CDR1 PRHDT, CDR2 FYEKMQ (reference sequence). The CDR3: CASSLATGMGYNEQFF. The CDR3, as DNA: TGTGCCAGCAGCTTAGCGACAGGGATGGGGTACAATGAGCAGTTCTTC.

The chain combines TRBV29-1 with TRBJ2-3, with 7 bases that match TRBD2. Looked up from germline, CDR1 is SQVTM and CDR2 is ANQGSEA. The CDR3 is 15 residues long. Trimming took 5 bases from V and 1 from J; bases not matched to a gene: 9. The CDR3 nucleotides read TGCAGCGTTACTCTGAGACTAGCTGGCACAGATACGCAGTATTTT. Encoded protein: CSVTLRLAGTDTQYF.

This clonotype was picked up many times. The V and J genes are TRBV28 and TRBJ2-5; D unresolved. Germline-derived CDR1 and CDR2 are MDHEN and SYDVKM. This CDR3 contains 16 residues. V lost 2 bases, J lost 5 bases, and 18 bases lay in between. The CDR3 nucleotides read TGTGCCAGCAGTTTAGAGTCCGTAGGCATCTTGGAGACCCAGTACTTC. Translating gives CASSLESVGILETQYF.

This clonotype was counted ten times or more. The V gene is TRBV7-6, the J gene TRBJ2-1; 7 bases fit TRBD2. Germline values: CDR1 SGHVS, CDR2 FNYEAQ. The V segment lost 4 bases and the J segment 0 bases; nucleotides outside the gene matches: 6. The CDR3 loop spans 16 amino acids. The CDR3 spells CASSSTSESSYNEQFF. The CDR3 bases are TGTGCCAGCAGCTCTACTAGCGAGAGCTCCTACAATGAGCAGTTCTTC.

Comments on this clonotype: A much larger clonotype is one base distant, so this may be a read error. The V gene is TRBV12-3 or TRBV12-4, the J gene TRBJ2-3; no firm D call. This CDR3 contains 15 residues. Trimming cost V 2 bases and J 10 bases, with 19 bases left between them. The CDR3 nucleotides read TGTGCCAGCAGTTTATCCGGAGTGGAAGTGGTTGCGCAGTATTTT. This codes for CASSLSGVEVVAQYF.